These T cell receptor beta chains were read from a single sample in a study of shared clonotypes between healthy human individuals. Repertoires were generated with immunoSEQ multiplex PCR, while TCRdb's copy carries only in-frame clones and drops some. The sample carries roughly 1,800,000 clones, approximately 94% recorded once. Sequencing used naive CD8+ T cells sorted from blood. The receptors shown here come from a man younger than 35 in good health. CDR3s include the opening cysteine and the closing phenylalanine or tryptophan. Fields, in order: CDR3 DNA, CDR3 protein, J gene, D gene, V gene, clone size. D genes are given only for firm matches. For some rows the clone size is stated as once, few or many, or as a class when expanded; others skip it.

cdr3_nt: TGTGCCAGCAGTGAAAGGGACGAGTATCAAGAGACCCAGTACTTC
cdr3_aa: CASSERDEYQETQYF
j_call: TRBJ2-5
d_call: .
v_call: TRBV2
clone_size: .

cdr3_nt: TGCGCCAGCAGGACAGGGGGCCCCTACGAGCAGTACTTC
cdr3_aa: CASRTGGPYEQYF
j_call: TRBJ2-7
d_call: TRBD1
v_call: TRBV10-2
clone_size: .

cdr3_nt: TGTGCCAGCAGCTCATGGGAGGAGGGTGGGCAGTTCTTC
cdr3_aa: CASSSWEEGGQFF
j_call: TRBJ2-1
d_call: .
v_call: TRBV7-3
clone_size: once

cdr3_nt: TGTGCCTGGAGTGCCGGACAGGGGGCAAAAGATACGCAGTATTTT
cdr3_aa: CAWSAGQGAKDTQYF
j_call: TRBJ2-3
d_call: TRBD1
v_call: TRBV30
clone_size: .

cdr3_nt: TGTGCCAGTAGTGTTTCTACAGGGTATCAGCCCCAGCATTTT
cdr3_aa: CASSVSTGYQPQHF
j_call: TRBJ1-5
d_call: .
v_call: TRBV19
clone_size: .

cdr3_nt: TGTGCCAGCAGTTTCCCGACCGGACAAGAGACCCAGTACTTC
cdr3_aa: CASSFPTGQETQYF
j_call: TRBJ2-5
d_call: .
v_call: TRBV6-6
clone_size: .

cdr3_nt: TGTGCCTGGCGCCCCAACATGAACACTGAAGCTTTCTTT
cdr3_aa: CAWRPNMNTEAFF
j_call: TRBJ1-1
d_call: .
v_call: TRBV30
clone_size: .

cdr3_nt: TGTGCCAGCAGCAAAGTAGGCAGGGGGGGTGAAATAGGAGAGACCCAGTACTTC
cdr3_aa: CASSKVGRGGEIGETQYF
j_call: TRBJ2-5
d_call: .
v_call: TRBV21-1
clone_size: .

cdr3_nt: TGTGCCAGCAGCTTAGTATCTTCGGGGCTCCCCTACAATGAGCAGTTCTTC
cdr3_aa: CASSLVSSGLPYNEQFF
j_call: TRBJ2-1
d_call: .
v_call: TRBV13
clone_size: .

cdr3_nt: TGCGCCAGCAGCTTGCGGGACACCTATGGCTACACCTTC
cdr3_aa: CASSLRDTYGYTF
j_call: TRBJ1-2
d_call: .
v_call: TRBV5-1
clone_size: once

cdr3_nt: TGTGCCAGCAGCGTAGAGGGGGGGGGCACAGATACGCAGTATTTT
cdr3_aa: CASSVEGGGTDTQYF
j_call: TRBJ2-3
d_call: .
v_call: TRBV9
clone_size: .

cdr3_nt: TGTGCCAGCAGCCAGGGTACTTTGAAGACTGAAGCTTTCTTT
cdr3_aa: CASSQGTLKTEAFF
j_call: TRBJ1-1
d_call: .
v_call: TRBV7-9
clone_size: .

cdr3_nt: TGCGCCAGCAGCCCCGGACTAGCGGGCTCCTACGAGCAGTACTTC
cdr3_aa: CASSPGLAGSYEQYF
j_call: TRBJ2-7
d_call: TRBD2
v_call: TRBV4-1
clone_size: .

cdr3_nt: TGTGCCAGCAGCTTGTTCGACGCTGAAGCTTTCTTT
cdr3_aa: CASSLFDAEAFF
j_call: TRBJ1-1
d_call: .
v_call: TRBV5-4
clone_size: .

cdr3_nt: TGTGCCTGGACCTTGGGACAGGGCTACGAGCAGTACTTC
cdr3_aa: CAWTLGQGYEQYF
j_call: TRBJ2-7
d_call: TRBD1
v_call: TRBV30
clone_size: .

cdr3_nt: TGTGCCCAGGATGGGATCACAGATACGCAGTATTTT
cdr3_aa: CAQDGITDTQYF
j_call: TRBJ2-3
d_call: .
v_call: TRBV30
clone_size: .

cdr3_nt: TGTGCCAGCAGGGTAACTAGCGGGGGCTACGAGCAGTACTTC
cdr3_aa: CASRVTSGGYEQYF
j_call: TRBJ2-7
d_call: TRBD2
v_call: TRBV2
clone_size: once

cdr3_nt: TGCGCCAGCAGCCAAGGGTGGGGGCAGGACACTGAAGCTTTCTTT
cdr3_aa: CASSQGWGQDTEAFF
j_call: TRBJ1-1
d_call: .
v_call: TRBV4-3
clone_size: .

cdr3_nt: TGTGCCTGGAGTGTAACAGGGCCCACCGGGGAGCTGTTTTTT
cdr3_aa: CAWSVTGPTGELFF
j_call: TRBJ2-2
d_call: .
v_call: TRBV30
clone_size: .

cdr3_nt: TGCGCCAGCAGCCAAGACGCAGACTCCTACGAGCAGTACTTC
cdr3_aa: CASSQDADSYEQYF
j_call: TRBJ2-7
d_call: .
v_call: TRBV4-3
clone_size: .

cdr3_nt: TGTGCCAGCGGCGACCGGGACAGATCCACCGGGGAGCTGTTTTTT
cdr3_aa: CASGDRDRSTGELFF
j_call: TRBJ2-2
d_call: .
v_call: TRBV21-1
clone_size: .

cdr3_nt: TGTGCCAGCAGCCTAAGGCGAGTTGGGACAGATACGCAGTATTTT
cdr3_aa: CASSLRRVGTDTQYF
j_call: TRBJ2-3
d_call: .
v_call: TRBV13
clone_size: .

cdr3_nt: TGTGCCAGCAGCGTCGGCCTCCAATCTAGCGATACGCAGTATTTT
cdr3_aa: CASSVGLQSSDTQYF
j_call: TRBJ2-3
d_call: .
v_call: TRBV7-9
clone_size: .

cdr3_nt: TGTGCCAGCAGTTTAGGAGGATACAACGAGCAGTACTTC
cdr3_aa: CASSLGGYNEQYF
j_call: TRBJ2-7
d_call: .
v_call: TRBV27
clone_size: .

cdr3_nt: TGTGCCAGCAGCCCAAATGAGGGGAGGGAGACCCAGTACTTC
cdr3_aa: CASSPNEGRETQYF
j_call: TRBJ2-5
d_call: .
v_call: TRBV28
clone_size: .

cdr3_nt: TGTGCCTGGAGTGAATCCTCTCGTGGCTACACCTTC
cdr3_aa: CAWSESSRGYTF
j_call: TRBJ1-2
d_call: .
v_call: TRBV30
clone_size: .

cdr3_nt: TGTGCCAGCAGCTTGAGGCGCTTGACAGTGGAGGGCTACGAGCAGTACTTC
cdr3_aa: CASSLRRLTVEGYEQYF
j_call: TRBJ2-7
d_call: .
v_call: TRBV5-8
clone_size: .

cdr3_nt: TGCGCCAGCAGCCCGGGAGGACAGGGATATAATTCACCCCTCCACTTT
cdr3_aa: CASSPGGQGYNSPLHF
j_call: TRBJ1-6
d_call: TRBD1
v_call: TRBV4-1
clone_size: .

cdr3_nt: TGTGCCAGCAGTCTGACAGGGGCCTGGACAGATACGCAGTATTTT
cdr3_aa: CASSLTGAWTDTQYF
j_call: TRBJ2-3
d_call: TRBD1
v_call: TRBV6-4
clone_size: .

cdr3_nt: TGTGCCAGCAGTGAAGGACGCAGGCCGCTGAACACTGAAGCTTTCTTT
cdr3_aa: CASSEGRRPLNTEAFF
j_call: TRBJ1-1
d_call: .
v_call: TRBV6-1
clone_size: .

cdr3_nt: TGTGCCAGCAGACCGGGACCGCCGGATACCGGGGAGCTGTTTTTT
cdr3_aa: CASRPGPPDTGELFF
j_call: TRBJ2-2
d_call: .
v_call: TRBV28
clone_size: .

cdr3_nt: TGTGCCAGCAGTTTGATAAGCACAGATACGCAGTATTTT
cdr3_aa: CASSLISTDTQYF
j_call: TRBJ2-3
d_call: .
v_call: TRBV28
clone_size: .

cdr3_nt: TGCAGCGCGGAGGGGCTAGCGGGTAGCGAGTACAATGAGCAGTTCTTC
cdr3_aa: CSAEGLAGSEYNEQFF
j_call: TRBJ2-1
d_call: TRBD2
v_call: TRBV29-1
clone_size: once

cdr3_nt: TGTGCCTGGACGCACACCGGGGAGCTGTTTTTT
cdr3_aa: CAWTHTGELFF
j_call: TRBJ2-2
d_call: .
v_call: TRBV30
clone_size: .

cdr3_nt: TGTGCCAGCAGTGAGTCCAACCGGAACACTGAAGCTTTCTTT
cdr3_aa: CASSESNRNTEAFF
j_call: TRBJ1-1
d_call: .
v_call: TRBV2
clone_size: .

cdr3_nt: TGCGCCAGCAGCCACTCTGGAAACACCATATATTTT
cdr3_aa: CASSHSGNTIYF
j_call: TRBJ1-3
d_call: .
v_call: TRBV4-1
clone_size: .

cdr3_nt: TGTGCCAGCAAGGACAGGGTGAACACTGAAGCTTTCTTT
cdr3_aa: CASKDRVNTEAFF
j_call: TRBJ1-1
d_call: TRBD1
v_call: TRBV28
clone_size: .

cdr3_nt: TGTGCCAGCAGTGGGCAGCCTACCTACAATGAGCAGTTCTTC
cdr3_aa: CASSGQPTYNEQFF
j_call: TRBJ2-1
d_call: .
v_call: TRBV25-1
clone_size: .

cdr3_nt: TGTGCCAGCAGCTTAGCAACTGGTGAGCAGTACTTC
cdr3_aa: CASSLATGEQYF
j_call: TRBJ2-7
d_call: .
v_call: TRBV11-2
clone_size: .

cdr3_nt: TGTGCCAGCAGTTTAATAGCGGGGACTTACAATGAGCAGTTCTTC
cdr3_aa: CASSLIAGTYNEQFF
j_call: TRBJ2-1
d_call: TRBD2
v_call: TRBV28
clone_size: .

cdr3_nt: TGTGCCAGCAGCTTGGTCGTGGGAGGGGACTCCTACGAGCAGTACTTC
cdr3_aa: CASSLVVGGDSYEQYF
j_call: TRBJ2-7
d_call: TRBD2
v_call: TRBV5-6
clone_size: .

cdr3_nt: TGTGCCAGCAGCTCCCTCCACCTACTCGGGGGACAGGGATCAACTAATGAAAAACTGTTTTTT
cdr3_aa: CASSSLHLLGGQGSTNEKLFF
j_call: TRBJ1-4
d_call: TRBD1
v_call: TRBV7-8
clone_size: .